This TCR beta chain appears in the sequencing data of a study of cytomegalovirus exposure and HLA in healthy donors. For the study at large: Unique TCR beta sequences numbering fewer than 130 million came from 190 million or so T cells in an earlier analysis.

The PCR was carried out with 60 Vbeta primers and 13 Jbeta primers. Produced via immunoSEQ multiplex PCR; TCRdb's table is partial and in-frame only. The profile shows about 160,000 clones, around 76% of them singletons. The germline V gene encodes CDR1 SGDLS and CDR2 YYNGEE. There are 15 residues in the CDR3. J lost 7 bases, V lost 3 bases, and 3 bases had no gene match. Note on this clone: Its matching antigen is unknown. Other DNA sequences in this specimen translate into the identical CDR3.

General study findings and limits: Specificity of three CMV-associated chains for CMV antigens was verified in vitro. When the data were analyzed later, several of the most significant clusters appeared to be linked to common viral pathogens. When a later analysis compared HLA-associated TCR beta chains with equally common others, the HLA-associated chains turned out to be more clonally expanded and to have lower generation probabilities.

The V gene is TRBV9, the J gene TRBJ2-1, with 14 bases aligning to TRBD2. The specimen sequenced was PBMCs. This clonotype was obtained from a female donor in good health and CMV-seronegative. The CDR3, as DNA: TGTGCCAGCAGCGCAGGACTAGCGGGAGGTAATGAGCAGTTCTTC. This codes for CASSAGLAGGNEQFF.